Sequencing of this TCR beta chain was carried out in a study of blood T cell repertoires in COVID-19. About the research overall: PBMCs, B-cell-depleted T cells, or T cells provided the cDNA or gDNA that made up the material.

The CDR3 consists of 15 residues. Looked up from germline, CDR1 is SEHNR and CDR2 is FQNEAQ (reference sequence). V was pared by 1 base and J by 8 bases, with 10 bases of the junction left unmatched. Per the authors' pipeline: Amplified reference gene primers provided the basis for estimating nucleated cell counts. Using immunoSEQ multiplex PCR, the repertoire was profiled, and TCRdb retains in-frame clones only, with some absent. D and trimming come from the DNA, and the V and J calls and clone size come from that table. The sample comprises roughly 150,000 clones, 88% of which are singletons, and around 2% rests with the top ten.

This receptor was obtained from a man aged 45-65 years who had recovered from COVID-19. This chain links TRBV7-9 with TRBJ1-2, with 7 positions matching TRBD1. What was sequenced was peripheral blood. In DNA, the CDR3 is TGTGCCAGCAGCTTAGTGGAGGGGGCGATGAAAGGCTACACCTTC. Protein product: CASSLVEGAMKGYTF.